A single sample is the source of the 16 T cell receptor beta chains below, sequenced in a study of brain metastases from non-small cell lung cancer (dated by TCRdb to the late 2010s). Library preparation was by the immunoSEQ multiplex PCR assay. Sourced from immuneACCESS, this table was stored by TCRdb with only in-frame sequences that have V and J called. A share of the clones is absent; for the studies checked, an unresolved V gene accounts for under half, and the remainder has no known explanation. This sample is represented by a few thousand clones; about 80% of them were singletons. Together, the top ten hold 6.5% to 9% of the sample. The sample taken for sequencing was tissue from a brain metastasis. The label giving this sample's cell subset or site can be read as: resected brain metastasis paired with primary lung tumor. These receptors were taken from a donor aged 40 or older with non-small cell lung cancer.

The chain links TRBV7-9 to TRBJ1-5, with D uncertain. Deletions cut 1 base from V and 6 bases from J, with 4 bases between. This CDR3 spans 12 amino acids. Germline CDR1 is SEHNR and CDR2 is FQNEAQ (reference sequence). The CDR3 DNA is TGTGCCAGCAGCTTAGGGGGTCAGCCCCAGCATTTT. Protein: CASSLGGQPQHF.

The chain has TRBV27 and TRBJ2-7, with TRBD1 matching 9 bases. V lost 8 bases to trimming and J lost 2 bases; unmatched junction nucleotides: 10. The CDR3 runs to 15 residues. Germline V lookup: CDR1 MNHEY, CDR2 SMNVEV (reference sequence). The CDR3: CASGEIRTGAYEQYF. The CDR3 nucleotides are TGTGCCAGCGGGGAGATTCGGACAGGGGCCTACGAGCAGTACTTC.

The chain joins TRBV7-9 to TRBJ1-2, with TRBD1 identical over 7 bases. V lost 4 bases to trimming and J lost 5 bases; unmatched junction nucleotides: 10. This CDR3 is 15 amino acids long. Germline V lookup: CDR1 SEHNR, CDR2 FQNEAQ (reference sequence). In DNA, the CDR3 is TGTGCCAGCAGCTCTAAACGGGACAGCCCTTATGGCTACACCTTC. It is translated as CASSSKRDSPYGYTF.

This chain uses TRBV6-5 with TRBJ2-1; D unclear. The CDR3 length is 12 residues. CDR1 and CDR2 (germline): MNHEY, SVGAGI. V dropped 6 bases and J dropped 7 bases, with 10 bases sitting between them. CDR3 region: CASRASANEQFF. In DNA, the CDR3 is TGTGCCAGCAGGGCCTCTGCAAATGAGCAGTTCTTC.

In its sample, this clone was seen once. Other DNA sequences from this sample encode an identical CDR3 as well. This chain connects TRBV7-9 to TRBJ2-7; perhaps TRBD2 as D (6 bases). Trimming took off 6 bases at V and 1 base at J, with 13 bases between the two ends. The CDR3 extends over 14 amino acids. CDR1 is SEHNR, CDR2 FQNEAQ, per germline (reference sequence). CDR3 sequence (DNA): TGTGCCAGCAGTCCCCGGGGGAGTTCCTACGAGCAGTACTTC. Its translation is CASSPRGSSYEQYF.

The V and J genes are TRBV10-3 and TRBJ1-3; D remains unclear. V lost 7 bases, J lost 3 bases, and 7 bases lay in between. Per the germline V gene, CDR1 is ENHRY and CDR2 is SYGVKD. The CDR3 has 12 residues. The CDR3 spells CAINGLGNTIYF. Written as DNA, the CDR3 is TGTGCCATCAACGGACTTGGAAACACCATATATTTT.

The chain has TRBV7-6 and TRBJ1-2; 11 bases fit TRBD1. Per the germline V gene, CDR1 is SGHVS and CDR2 is FNYEAQ. The CDR3 spans 16 residues. J lost 8 bases, V lost 4 bases, and 12 bases had no gene match. The DNA for the CDR3 is TGTGCCAGCAGCTCCAGGACAGGGGGCGATATACGAGGCTACACCTTC. Its translation is CASSSRTGGDIRGYTF.

This clone was picked up a small number of times. DNA of the CDR3: TGTGCCACCAGTGATCCCGGGACTAGCGGTACTAGCACAGATACGCAGTATTTT. Translation: CATSDPGTSGTSTDTQYF. The V gene is TRBV24-1, the J gene TRBJ2-3; 11 bases align to TRBD2. V shed 3 bases and J 0 bases; nucleotides not matched to a gene: 7. Germline CDR1 and CDR2: KGHDR and SFDVKD. This CDR3 region has 18 residues.

The gene calls are TRBV7-9 and TRBJ2-7; D gene ambiguous. Looked up from germline, CDR1 is SEHNR and CDR2 is FQNEAQ (reference sequence). V was shortened by 3 bases and J by 7 bases, with 7 bases between the two germline ends. This CDR3 has 11 amino acids. The CDR3 DNA sequence: TGTGCCAGCAGCTTTGGGCGAGAGCAGTACTTC. Translated, it gives CASSFGREQYF.

The rearrangement uses TRBV7-9 and TRBJ1-1, with unresolved D. Trimming left V 3 bases short and J 7 bases short, with 6 bases between. Germline V gene data show CDR1 as SEHNR and CDR2 as FQNEAQ (reference sequence). CDR3 size: 11 residues. The CDR3 here is CASSFLVEAFF. The CDR3 bases are TGTGCCAGCAGCTTTCTCGTTGAAGCTTTCTTT.

The CDR3 region has the DNA TGTGCCAGCAGGCTACAGGGGGCTAGCTATGGCTACACCTTC. Translating gives CASRLQGASYGYTF. The rearrangement links TRBV28 to TRBJ1-2; 9 bases match TRBD1. This CDR3 spans 14 amino acids. V was clipped by 6 bases and J by 4 bases; unmatched bases: 6. CDR1 is MDHEN and CDR2 is SYDVKM in the germline V gene.

The rearrangement links TRBV19 to TRBJ1-2, with 9 bases identical to TRBD1. Germline V gene data show CDR1 as LNHDA and CDR2 as SQIVND (reference sequence). The V gene end was trimmed by 5 bases and the J gene end by 3 bases; junction bases not matched to a gene: 16. The CDR3 is 18 residues long. The CDR3 here is CASSSLGQGHLYYYGYTF. For the CDR3, the DNA is TGTGCCAGTAGTTCCCTGGGACAGGGCCACCTCTACTACTATGGCTACACCTTC.

This sequence joins TRBV7-2 and TRBJ2-7; the D gene is possibly TRBD1 (6 bases). The germline V gene encodes CDR1 SGHTA and CDR2 FQGNSA. The germline V and J ends were trimmed by 7 bases and 1 base, with 17 bases remaining between them. The CDR3 loop spans 15 amino acids. This CDR3 reads CASTSRGDKSYEQYF. The CDR3 DNA is TGTGCCAGCACCTCTAGAGGGGACAAGTCCTACGAGCAGTACTTC.

In its sample, this clone was seen a few times. The chain links TRBV7-8 to TRBJ1-2, with D possibly being TRBD1 (5 bases). Trimming took off 0 bases at V and 1 base at J, with 9 bases between the two ends. Germline CDR1 is SGHVS and CDR2 is FQNEAQ. There are 15 residues in the CDR3. The CDR3 is CASSLAGQGNYGYTF. CDR3 sequence (DNA): TGTGCCAGCAGCTTAGCGGGGCAGGGTAACTATGGCTACACCTTC.

This chain links TRBV30 with TRBJ1-5; D is unresolved. Germline loops: CDR1 GTSNPN, CDR2 SVGIG (reference sequence). Trimming left V 2 bases short and J 1 base short, with 6 bases between. CDR3 length: 13 amino acids. CDR3 nucleotides: TGTGCCTGGAGTAGGCAGAGCAATCAGCCCCAGCATTTT. It translates to CAWSRQSNQPQHF.

The V call is TRBV5-5, the J call TRBJ2-3; the D is unclear. CDR3 length: 15 amino acids. The germline V gene encodes CDR1 SGHKS and CDR2 YYEKEE (reference sequence). V dropped 4 bases and J dropped 2 bases, with 14 bases sitting between them. For the CDR3, the DNA is TGTGCCAGCAGCATGATGACACAACACACAGATACGCAGTATTTT. It specifies CASSMMTQHTDTQYF.